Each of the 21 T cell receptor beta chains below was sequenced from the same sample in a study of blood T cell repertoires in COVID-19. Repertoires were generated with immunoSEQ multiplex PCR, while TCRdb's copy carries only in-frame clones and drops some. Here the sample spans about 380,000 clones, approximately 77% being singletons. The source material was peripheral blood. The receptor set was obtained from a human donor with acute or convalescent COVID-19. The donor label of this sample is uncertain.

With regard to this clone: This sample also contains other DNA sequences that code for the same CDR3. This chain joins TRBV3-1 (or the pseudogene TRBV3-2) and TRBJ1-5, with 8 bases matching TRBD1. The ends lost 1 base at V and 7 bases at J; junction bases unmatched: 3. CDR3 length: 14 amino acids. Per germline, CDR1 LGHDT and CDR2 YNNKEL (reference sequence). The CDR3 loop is CASSQGQGRQPQHF. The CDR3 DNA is TGTGCCAGCAGCCAAGGACAGGGGCGACAGCCCCAGCATTTT.

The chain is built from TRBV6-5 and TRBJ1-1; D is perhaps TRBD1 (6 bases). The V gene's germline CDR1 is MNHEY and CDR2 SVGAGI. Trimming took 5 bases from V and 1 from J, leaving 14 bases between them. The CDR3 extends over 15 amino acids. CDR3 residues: CASSQFRGGNTEAFF. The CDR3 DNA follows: TGTGCCAGCAGTCAATTTAGAGGGGGGAACACTGAAGCTTTCTTT.

CDR3 loop: CAWDRMNSPLHF. The CDR3 DNA follows: TGTGCCTGGGACAGGATGAATTCACCCCTCCACTTT. The chain is built from TRBV30 and TRBJ1-6; a weak D match, TRBD1 (6 bases). V dropped 5 bases and J dropped 7 bases, with 9 bases sitting between them. The germline gives CDR1 GTSNPN, CDR2 SVGIG (reference sequence). This CDR3 region has 12 residues.

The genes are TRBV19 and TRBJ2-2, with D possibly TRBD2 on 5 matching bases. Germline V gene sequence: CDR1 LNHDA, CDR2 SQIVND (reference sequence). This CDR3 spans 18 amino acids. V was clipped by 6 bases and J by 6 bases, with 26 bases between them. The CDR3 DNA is TGTGCCAGTAGCACTCCGGCCGTTCTTATTAACGGGGCCGGGGAGCTGTTTTTT. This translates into CASSTPAVLINGAGELFF.

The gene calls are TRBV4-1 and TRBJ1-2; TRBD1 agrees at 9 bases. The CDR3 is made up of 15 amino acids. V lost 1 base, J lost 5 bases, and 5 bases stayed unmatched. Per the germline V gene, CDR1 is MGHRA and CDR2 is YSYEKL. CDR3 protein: CASSQVGTGTYGYTF. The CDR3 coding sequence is TGCGCCAGCAGCCAAGTTGGGACAGGGACTTATGGCTACACCTTC.

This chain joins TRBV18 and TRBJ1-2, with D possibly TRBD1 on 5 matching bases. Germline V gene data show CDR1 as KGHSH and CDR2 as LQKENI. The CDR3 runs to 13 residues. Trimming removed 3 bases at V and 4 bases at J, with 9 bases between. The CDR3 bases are TGTGCCAGCTCACCTAACGGGGGCTATGGCTACACCTTC. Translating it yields CASSPNGGYGYTF. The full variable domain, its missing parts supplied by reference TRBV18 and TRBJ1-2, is NAGVMQNPRHLVRRRGQEARLRCSPMKGHSHVYWYRQLPEEGLKFMVYLQKENIIDESGMPKERFSAEFPKEGPSILRIQQVVRGDSAAYFCASSPNGGYGYTFGSGTRLTVV.

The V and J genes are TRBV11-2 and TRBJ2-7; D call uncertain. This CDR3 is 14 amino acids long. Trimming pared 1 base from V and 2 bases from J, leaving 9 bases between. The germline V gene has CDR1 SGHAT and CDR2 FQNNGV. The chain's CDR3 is CASSLVGGTYEQYF. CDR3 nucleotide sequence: TGTGCCAGCAGCTTAGTTGGCGGAACCTACGAGCAGTACTTC. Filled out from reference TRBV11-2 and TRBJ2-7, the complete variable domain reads EAGVAQSPRYKIIEKRQSVAFWCNPISGHATLYWYQQILGQGPKLLIQFQNNGVVDDSQLPKDRFSAERLKGVDSTLKIQPAKLEDSAVYLCASSLVGGTYEQYFGPGTRLTVT.

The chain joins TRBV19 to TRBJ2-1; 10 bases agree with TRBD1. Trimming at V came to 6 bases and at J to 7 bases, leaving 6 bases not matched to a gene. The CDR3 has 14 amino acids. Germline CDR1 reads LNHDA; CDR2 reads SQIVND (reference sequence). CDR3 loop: CASSPGTGVNEQFF. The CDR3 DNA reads TGTGCCAGTAGCCCTGGGACAGGGGTAAATGAGCAGTTCTTC. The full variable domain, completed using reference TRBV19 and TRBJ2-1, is DGGITQSPKYLFRKEGQNVTLSCEQNLNHDAMYWYRQDPGQGLRLIYYSQIVNDFQKGDIAEGYSVSREKKESFPLTVTSAQKNPTAFYLCASSPGTGVNEQFFGPGTRLTVL.

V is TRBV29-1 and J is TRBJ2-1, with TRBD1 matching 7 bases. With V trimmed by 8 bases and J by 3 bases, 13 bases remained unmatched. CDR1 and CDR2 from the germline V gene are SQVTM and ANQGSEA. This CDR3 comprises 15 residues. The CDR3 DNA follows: TGCAGCTACCTACCGACAGGGTCCATCTACAATGAGCAGTTCTTC. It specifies CSYLPTGSIYNEQFF.

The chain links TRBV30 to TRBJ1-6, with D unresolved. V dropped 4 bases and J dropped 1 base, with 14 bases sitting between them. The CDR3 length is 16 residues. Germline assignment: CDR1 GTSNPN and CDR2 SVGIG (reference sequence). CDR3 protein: CAWKGPAGSYNSPLHF. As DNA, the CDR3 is TGTGCCTGGAAAGGACCGGCGGGATCCTATAATTCACCCCTCCACTTT.

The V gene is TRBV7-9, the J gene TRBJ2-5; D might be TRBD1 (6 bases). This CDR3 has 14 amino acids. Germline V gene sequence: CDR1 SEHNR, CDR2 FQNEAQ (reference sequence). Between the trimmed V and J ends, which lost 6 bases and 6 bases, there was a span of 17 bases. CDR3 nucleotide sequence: TGTGCCAGCAGGGACAGCGGCGGAGTGAAGACCCAGTACTTC. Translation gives CASRDSGGVKTQYF.

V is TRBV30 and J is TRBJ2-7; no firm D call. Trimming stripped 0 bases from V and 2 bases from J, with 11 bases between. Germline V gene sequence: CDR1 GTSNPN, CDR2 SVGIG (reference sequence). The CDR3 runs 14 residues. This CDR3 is CAWSVGEVPYEQYF. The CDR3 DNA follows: TGTGCCTGGAGTGTAGGTGAGGTGCCCTACGAGCAGTACTTC.

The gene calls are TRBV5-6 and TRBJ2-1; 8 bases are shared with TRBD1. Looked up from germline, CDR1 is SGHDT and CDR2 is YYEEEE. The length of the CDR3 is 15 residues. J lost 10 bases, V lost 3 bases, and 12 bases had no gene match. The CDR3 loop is CASSSAGGASSEQFF. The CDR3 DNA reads TGTGCCAGCAGCTCGGCAGGGGGCGCATCATCGGAGCAGTTCTTC.

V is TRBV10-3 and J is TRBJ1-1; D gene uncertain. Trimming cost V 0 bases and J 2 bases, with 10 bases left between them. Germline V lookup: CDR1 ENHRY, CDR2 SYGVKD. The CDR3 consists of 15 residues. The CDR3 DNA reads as TGTGCCATCAGTGAGTCGCAGGATCTAAACACTGAAGCTTTCTTT. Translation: CAISESQDLNTEAFF.

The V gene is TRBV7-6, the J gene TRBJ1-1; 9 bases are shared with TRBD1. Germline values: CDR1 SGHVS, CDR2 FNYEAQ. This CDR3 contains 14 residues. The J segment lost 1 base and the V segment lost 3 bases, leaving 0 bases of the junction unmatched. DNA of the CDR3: TGTGCCAGCAGCTTGGGACAGGGGAACACTGAAGCTTTCTTT. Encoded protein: CASSLGQGNTEAFF.

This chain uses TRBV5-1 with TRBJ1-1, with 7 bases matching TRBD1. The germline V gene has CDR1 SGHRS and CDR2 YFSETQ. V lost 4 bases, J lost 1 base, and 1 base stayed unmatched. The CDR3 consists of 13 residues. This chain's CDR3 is CASSGDRNTEAFF. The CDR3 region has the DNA TGCGCCAGCAGCGGGGACAGGAACACTGAAGCTTTCTTT.

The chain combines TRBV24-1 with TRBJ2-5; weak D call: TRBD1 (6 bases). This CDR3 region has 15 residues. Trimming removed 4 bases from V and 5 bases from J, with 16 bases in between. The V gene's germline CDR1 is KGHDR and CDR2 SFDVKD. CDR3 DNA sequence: TGTGCCACCAGTGAAAAAGTGGGGGCCCGGGAGACCCAGTACTTC. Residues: CATSEKVGARETQYF.

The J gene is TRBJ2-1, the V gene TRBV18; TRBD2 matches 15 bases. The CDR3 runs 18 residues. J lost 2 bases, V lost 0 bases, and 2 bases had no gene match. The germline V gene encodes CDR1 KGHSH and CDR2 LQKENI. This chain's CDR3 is CASSPPGLAGGTYNEQFF. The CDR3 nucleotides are TGTGCCAGCTCACCACCGGGACTAGCGGGAGGAACCTACAATGAGCAGTTCTTC. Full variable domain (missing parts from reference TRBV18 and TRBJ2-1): NAGVMQNPRHLVRRRGQEARLRCSPMKGHSHVYWYRQLPEEGLKFMVYLQKENIIDESGMPKERFSAEFPKEGPSILRIQQVVRGDSAAYFCASSPPGLAGGTYNEQFFGPGTRLTVL.

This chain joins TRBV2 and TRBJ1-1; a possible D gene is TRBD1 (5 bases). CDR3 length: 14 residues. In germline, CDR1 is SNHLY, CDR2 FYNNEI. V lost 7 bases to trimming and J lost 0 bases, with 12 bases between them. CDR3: CASTSQVMNTEAFF. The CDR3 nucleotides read TGTGCCAGCACGTCACAGGTCATGAACACTGAAGCTTTCTTT. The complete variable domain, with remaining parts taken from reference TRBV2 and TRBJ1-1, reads EPEVTQTPSHQVTQMGQEVILRCVPISNHLYFYWYRQILGQKVEFLVSFYNNEISEKSEIFDDQFSVERPDGSNFTLKIRSTKLEDSAMYFCASTSQVMNTEAFFGQGTRLTVV.

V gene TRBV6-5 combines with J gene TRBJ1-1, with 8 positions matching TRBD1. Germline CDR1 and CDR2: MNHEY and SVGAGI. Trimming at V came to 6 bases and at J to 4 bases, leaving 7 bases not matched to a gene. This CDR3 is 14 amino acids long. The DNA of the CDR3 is TGTGCCAGCAGAACGGGACAGGTTTTCACTGAAGCTTTCTTT. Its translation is CASRTGQVFTEAFF.

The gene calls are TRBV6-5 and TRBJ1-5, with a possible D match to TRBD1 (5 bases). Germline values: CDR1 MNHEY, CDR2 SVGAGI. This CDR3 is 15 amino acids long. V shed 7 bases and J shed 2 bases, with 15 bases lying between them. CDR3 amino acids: CASIGGESGNQPQHF. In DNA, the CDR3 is TGTGCCAGCATCGGAGGGGAAAGTGGCAATCAGCCCCAGCATTTT.